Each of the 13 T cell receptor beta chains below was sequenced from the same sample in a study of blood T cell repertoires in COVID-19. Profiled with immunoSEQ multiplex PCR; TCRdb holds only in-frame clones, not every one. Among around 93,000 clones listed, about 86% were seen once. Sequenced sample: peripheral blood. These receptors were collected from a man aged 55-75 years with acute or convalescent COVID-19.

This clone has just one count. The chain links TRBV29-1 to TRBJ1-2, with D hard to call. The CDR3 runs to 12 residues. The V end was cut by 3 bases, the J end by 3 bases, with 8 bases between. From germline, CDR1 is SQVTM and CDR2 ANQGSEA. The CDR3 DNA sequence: TGCAGCGTTGAGCGGCCGGACTATGGCTACACCTTC. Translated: CSVERPDYGYTF.

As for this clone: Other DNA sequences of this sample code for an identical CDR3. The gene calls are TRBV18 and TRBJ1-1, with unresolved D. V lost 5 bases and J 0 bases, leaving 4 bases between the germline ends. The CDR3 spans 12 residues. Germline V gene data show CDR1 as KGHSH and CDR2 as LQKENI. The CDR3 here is CASSSVNTEAFF. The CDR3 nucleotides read TGTGCCAGCTCATCAGTGAACACTGAAGCTTTCTTT. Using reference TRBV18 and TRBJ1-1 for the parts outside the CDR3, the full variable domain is NAGVMQNPRHLVRRRGQEARLRCSPMKGHSHVYWYRQLPEEGLKFMVYLQKENIIDESGMPKERFSAEFPKEGPSILRIQQVVRGDSAAYFCASSSVNTEAFFGQGTRLTVV.

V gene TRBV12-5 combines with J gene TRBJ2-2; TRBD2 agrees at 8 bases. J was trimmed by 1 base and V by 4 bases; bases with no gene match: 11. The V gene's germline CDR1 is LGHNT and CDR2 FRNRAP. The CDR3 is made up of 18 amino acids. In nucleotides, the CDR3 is TGTGCTAGTGGTTCTATTCAAGGGCTAGCGGGGAACACCGGGGAGCTGTTTTTT. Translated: CASGSIQGLAGNTGELFF.

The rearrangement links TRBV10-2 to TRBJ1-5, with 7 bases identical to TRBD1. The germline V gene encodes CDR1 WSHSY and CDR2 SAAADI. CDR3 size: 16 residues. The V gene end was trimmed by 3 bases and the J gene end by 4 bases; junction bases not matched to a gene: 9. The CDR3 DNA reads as TGCGCCAGCAGTGACCCGACAGGGACAAGAAATCAGCCCCAGCATTTT. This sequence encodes CASSDPTGTRNQPQHF.

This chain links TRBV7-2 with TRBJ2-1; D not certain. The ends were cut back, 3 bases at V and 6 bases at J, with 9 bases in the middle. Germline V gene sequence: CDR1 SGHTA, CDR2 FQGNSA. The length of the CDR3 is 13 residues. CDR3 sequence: CASSFFPSNEQFF. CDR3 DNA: TGTGCCAGCAGCTTCTTCCCCAGCAATGAGCAGTTCTTC.

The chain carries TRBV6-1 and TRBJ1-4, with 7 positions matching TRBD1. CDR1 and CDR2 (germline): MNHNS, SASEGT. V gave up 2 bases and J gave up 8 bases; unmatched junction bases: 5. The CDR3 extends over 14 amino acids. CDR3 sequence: CASSEQGVKEKLFF. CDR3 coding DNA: TGTGCCAGCAGTGAACAGGGGGTTAAAGAAAAACTGTTTTTT.

The CDR3 loop reads CASRRTLSQETQYF. The CDR3 DNA reads TGTGCCAGCAGACGGACACTAAGCCAAGAGACCCAGTACTTC. This chain connects TRBV7-2 to TRBJ2-5; the D gene is possibly TRBD1 (5 bases). This CDR3 region has 14 residues. CDR1 SGHTA and CDR2 FQGNSA come from the germline V gene. V shed 6 bases and J shed 1 base, with 12 bases lying between them.

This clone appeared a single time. The CDR3 region is CASSYNLGGTEHVSKNIQYF. In DNA, the CDR3 is TGTGCCAGCAGTTACAACCTAGGGGGGACAGAGCATGTGTCCAAAAACATTCAGTACTTC. The genes are TRBV2 and TRBJ2-4; tentatively, D is TRBD1 (7 bases). CDR1 SNHLY and CDR2 FYNNEI come from the germline V gene. This CDR3 spans 20 amino acids. Trimming took off 5 bases at V and 2 bases at J, with 28 bases between the two ends.

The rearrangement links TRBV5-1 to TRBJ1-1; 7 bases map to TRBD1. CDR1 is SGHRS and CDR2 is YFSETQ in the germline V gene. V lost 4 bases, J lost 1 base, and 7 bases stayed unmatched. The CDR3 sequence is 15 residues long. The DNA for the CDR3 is TGCGCCAGCAGCCCCGCAGGGGGTGGGAACACTGAAGCTTTCTTT. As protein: CASSPAGGGNTEAFF. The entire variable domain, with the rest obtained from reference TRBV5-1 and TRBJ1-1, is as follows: KAGVTQTPRYLIKTRGQQVTLSCSPISGHRSVSWYQQTPGQGLQFLFEYFSETQRNKGNFPGRFSGRQFSNSRSEMNVSTLELGDSALYLCASSPAGGGNTEAFFGQGTRLTVV.

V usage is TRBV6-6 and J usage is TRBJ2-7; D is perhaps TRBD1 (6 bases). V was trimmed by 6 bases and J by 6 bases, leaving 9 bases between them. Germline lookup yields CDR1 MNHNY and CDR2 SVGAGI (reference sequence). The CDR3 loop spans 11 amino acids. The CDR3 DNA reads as TGTGCCAGCAGCCAGGGGACCGAGCAGTACGTC. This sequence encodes CASSQGTEQYV.

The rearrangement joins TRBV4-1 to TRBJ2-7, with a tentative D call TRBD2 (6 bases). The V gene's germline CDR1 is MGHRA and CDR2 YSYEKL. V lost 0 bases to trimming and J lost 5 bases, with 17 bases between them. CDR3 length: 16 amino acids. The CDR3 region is CASSQDRAGSYDEQYV. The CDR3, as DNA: TGCGCCAGCAGCCAAGATCGGGCGGGATCATATGACGAGCAGTACGTC.

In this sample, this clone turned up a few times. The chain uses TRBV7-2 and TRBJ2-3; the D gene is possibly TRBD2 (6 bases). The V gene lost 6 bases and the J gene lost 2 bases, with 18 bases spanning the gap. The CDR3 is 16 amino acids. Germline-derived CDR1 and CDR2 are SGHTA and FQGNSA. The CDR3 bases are TGTGCCAGCAGTCTTGGACGGGACTTACTCACAGATACGCAGTATTTT. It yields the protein CASSLGRDLLTDTQYF.

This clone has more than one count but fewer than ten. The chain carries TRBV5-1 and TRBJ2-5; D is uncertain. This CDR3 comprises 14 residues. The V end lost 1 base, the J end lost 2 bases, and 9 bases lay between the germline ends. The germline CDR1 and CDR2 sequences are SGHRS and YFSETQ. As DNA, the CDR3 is TGCGCCAGCAGCTTGTTGTCAGAACAAGAGACCCAGTACTTC. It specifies CASSLLSEQETQYF.